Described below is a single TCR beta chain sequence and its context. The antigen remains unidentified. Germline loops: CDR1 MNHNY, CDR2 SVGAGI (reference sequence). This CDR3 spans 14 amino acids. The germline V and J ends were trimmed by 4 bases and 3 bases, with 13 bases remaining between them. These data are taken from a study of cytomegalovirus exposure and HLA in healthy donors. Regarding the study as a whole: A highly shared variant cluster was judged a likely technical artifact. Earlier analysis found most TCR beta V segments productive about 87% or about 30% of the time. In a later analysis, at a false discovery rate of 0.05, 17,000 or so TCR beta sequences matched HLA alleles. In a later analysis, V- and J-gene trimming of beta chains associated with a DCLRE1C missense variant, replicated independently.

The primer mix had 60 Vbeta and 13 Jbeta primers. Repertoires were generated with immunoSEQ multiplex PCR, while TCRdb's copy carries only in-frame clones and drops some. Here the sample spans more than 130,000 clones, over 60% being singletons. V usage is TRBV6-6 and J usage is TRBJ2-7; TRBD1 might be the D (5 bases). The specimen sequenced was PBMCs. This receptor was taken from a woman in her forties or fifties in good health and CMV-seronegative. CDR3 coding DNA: TGTGCCAGCAGTTTTAACTGGGGCGGCTACGAGCAGTACTTC. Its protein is CASSFNWGGYEQYF.